A selection of T cell receptor beta chains follows, all from one sample in a study of control samples from healthy donors and cancer patients. The repertoire was sequenced with immunoSEQ multiplex PCR; TCRdb's copy has only in-frame clones and lacks some. Seen here are 100,000 or so clones, about four fifths observed once, and the top ten hold around 13%. Sequencing was performed on blood. The receptor set was obtained from a woman aged 45-65 years in good health. Both conserved end residues are part of each CDR3. The D gene is left open where the match is weak. Size values are once, few and many counts, or a class for expanded clones, and some rows have none.

CDR3nt | CDR3aa | v_gene | d_gene | abundance | j_gene
TGTGCCAGCAGTTTAGACAGGGATTCCTACGAGCAGTACTTC | CASSLDRDSYEQYF | TRBV27 | TRBD1 | NA | TRBJ2-7
TGTGCCAGCAGCTTCCAGGGGGCTGACACCGGGGAGCTGTTTTTT | CASSFQGADTGELFF | TRBV9 | TRBD1 | NA | TRBJ2-2
TGTGCCAGCAGCTTAGGAGGACAGGGCTATGGCTACACCTTC | CASSLGGQGYGYTF | TRBV7-2 | TRBD1 | NA | TRBJ1-2
TGTGCCAGTAGTAGGCAGCAAGAGACCCAGTACTTC | CASSRQQETQYF | TRBV19 | NA | NA | TRBJ2-5
TGTGCCAGCGGAGCCCGTCGTGCCATGAACACTGAAGCTTTCTTT | CASGARRAMNTEAFF | TRBV6-5 | NA | NA | TRBJ1-1
TGTGCCAGTAGTAACTCTCAGTGGGGGTATGGCTACACCTTC | CASSNSQWGYGYTF | TRBV19 | NA | NA | TRBJ1-2
TGTGCCAGCAGTGAAGGACTAGCGGGGGTCAATGAGCAGTTCTTC | CASSEGLAGVNEQFF | TRBV2 | TRBD2 | NA | TRBJ2-1
TGCGCCAGCAGTGAAACCTGGGACAGGGATCAGCCCCAGCATTTT | CASSETWDRDQPQHF | TRBV10-2 | TRBD1 | once | TRBJ1-5
TGTGCCAGCAGCTTACCAGTGCGGGGGGGGCGGGATGAGCAGTTCTTC | CASSLPVRGGRDEQFF | TRBV11-2 | TRBD2 | NA | TRBJ2-1
TGTGCCAGCAGCGGGTCGAGGAACACTGAAGCTTTCTTT | CASSGSRNTEAFF | TRBV13 | NA | NA | TRBJ1-1
TGTGCCAGCTCACCTACCGGGACGGTTAATGAAAAACTGTTTTTT | CASSPTGTVNEKLFF | TRBV18 | NA | NA | TRBJ1-4
TGTGCCAGCAGCTTAACAGGGGGCGCTTACGAGCAGTACTTC | CASSLTGGAYEQYF | TRBV7-3 | TRBD1 | NA | TRBJ2-7
TGCGCCAGCAGCTTGGAAGGGGCTTACTATGGCTACACCTTC | CASSLEGAYYGYTF | TRBV5-1 | NA | NA | TRBJ1-2
TGTGCCAGCAGCTTAGTCGACCTAGTATATAATGAGCAGTTCTTC | CASSLVDLVYNEQFF | TRBV7-2 | NA | NA | TRBJ2-1
TGCGCCAGCAGCCAAGATCAACAGACTAGCGGTTACAATGAGCAGTTCTTC | CASSQDQQTSGYNEQFF | TRBV4-3 | TRBD2 | NA | TRBJ2-1
TGCGCCAGCAGCCAAACCCACGGGACAGTTTACAATGAGCAGTTCTTC | CASSQTHGTVYNEQFF | TRBV4-3 | TRBD1 | NA | TRBJ2-1
TGTGCCAGCAGCTTGGTTGGGACAGACTATGGCTACACCTTC | CASSLVGTDYGYTF | TRBV5-6 | TRBD1 | NA | TRBJ1-2
TGTGCCAGCAGAACCTCTAGCGGGGGAACTTACAATGAGCAGTTCTTC | CASRTSSGGTYNEQFF | TRBV28 | TRBD2 | NA | TRBJ2-1
TGCAGCGTGGCCCAGACAGGAGAGACCCAGTACTTC | CSVAQTGETQYF | TRBV29-1 | NA | NA | TRBJ2-5
TGTGCCAGTAGTTCACTTTATGACCTCTATGGCTACACCTTC | CASSSLYDLYGYTF | TRBV19 | NA | NA | TRBJ1-2
TGTGCCAGCAGCCGCCGGGACAGGACGCAGGAGACCCAGTACTTC | CASSRRDRTQETQYF | TRBV5-4 | TRBD1 | NA | TRBJ2-5
TGCGCCAGCAGCCAAGATCAGGGGGCCGACACTGAAGCTTTCTTT | CASSQDQGADTEAFF | TRBV4-3 | TRBD1 | NA | TRBJ1-1
TGTGCCAGTAGTAGCTCCAGGAACACTGAAGCTTTCTTT | CASSSSRNTEAFF | TRBV19 | NA | NA | TRBJ1-1
TGTGCCAGCAGTTTTCAAGAAAGGGCCCCAGATACGCAGTATTTT | CASSFQERAPDTQYF | TRBV27 | NA | once | TRBJ2-3
TGTGCCAGCAGCGACGGGTTTGGCTACACCTTC | CASSDGFGYTF | TRBV12-3/TRBV12-4 | NA | NA | TRBJ1-2
TGCAGCGTTGAAGAGGTCCCGGGGAGTGAAGCTTTCTTT | CSVEEVPGSEAFF | TRBV29-1 | NA | NA | TRBJ1-1
TGTGCCAGTAGTCCCGACAGAATGAGTGGAGAGACCCAGTACTTC | CASSPDRMSGETQYF | TRBV19 | NA | NA | TRBJ2-5
TGTGCCAGCAGCCGAACCGGACAGGGGAAGTCCTACGAGCAGTACTTC | CASSRTGQGKSYEQYF | TRBV5-4 | TRBD1 | NA | TRBJ2-7
TGTGCCAGCAGCTTACGCCAGGGGCCCTATGGCTACACCTTC | CASSLRQGPYGYTF | TRBV7-2 | NA | NA | TRBJ1-2
TGTGCCAGCAGCTTGGTTAGCTTCTCTGGAAACACCATATATTTT | CASSLVSFSGNTIYF | TRBV5-5 | NA | NA | TRBJ1-3
TGTGCCACCAGCAGTGACAGCTCTGGGGCCAACGTCCTGACTTTC | CATSSDSSGANVLTF | TRBV15 | NA | NA | TRBJ2-6
TGTGCCTGGAGTACTGATCGAGCTTACAATGAGCAGTTCTTC | CAWSTDRAYNEQFF | TRBV30 | NA | NA | TRBJ2-1
TGTGCCAGCTCACCAAGTCTGAGTGGCCAGGGCGGGGGCACAGATACGCAGTATTTT | CASSPSLSGQGGGTDTQYF | TRBV18 | NA | NA | TRBJ2-3
TGTGCCAGCTCGCCCCTTTCTAGCGCGAGCTCCTACGAGCAGTACTTC | CASSPLSSASSYEQYF | TRBV18 | NA | NA | TRBJ2-7
TGTGCCAGCTCACCGACAGGGCCTAATCAGCCCCAGCATTTT | CASSPTGPNQPQHF | TRBV18 | TRBD1 | NA | TRBJ1-5
TGTGCCAGCAGCTTGGGAGGAGTGGAGCAGTACTTC | CASSLGGVEQYF | TRBV11-2 | NA | once | TRBJ2-7
TGTGCCAGCAGCCCGCCGTTTAGGGAAGGAAATGAGCAGTTCTTC | CASSPPFREGNEQFF | TRBV7-9 | NA | NA | TRBJ2-1
TGCAGCGTGCTAAAAGGCAGGCTGAACACTGAAGCTTTCTTT | CSVLKGRLNTEAFF | TRBV29-1 | NA | NA | TRBJ1-1
TGTGCCAGCAGCTTGTATGTGGGGGCAGAGACCCAGTACTTC | CASSLYVGAETQYF | TRBV5-6 | NA | NA | TRBJ2-5
TGCGCCAGCAGCCAAGCCGAGGGACAGACTTTTAGCAATCAGCCCCAGCATTTT | CASSQAEGQTFSNQPQHF | TRBV4-1 | TRBD1 | NA | TRBJ1-5
TGTGCCAGCAGTGTAAGCCGGGGAATCGGCTCCTATAATTCACCCCTCCACTTT | CASSVSRGIGSYNSPLHF | TRBV28 | NA | NA | TRBJ1-6
TGCGCCAGCAGCTTGGGTGCGGACAACGTGCAGCCCCAGCATTTT | CASSLGADNVQPQHF | TRBV5-1 | NA | NA | TRBJ1-5
TGTGCCAGCAGTCCAGGACAGGGCACCCACTATGGCTACACCTTC | CASSPGQGTHYGYTF | TRBV27 | TRBD1 | NA | TRBJ1-2
TGCGCCAGCAGCTATCTAGCGGGGAGCTACGAGCAGTACTTC | CASSYLAGSYEQYF | TRBV5-1 | TRBD2 | NA | TRBJ2-7
TGTGCCAGCAGTTCACGGGACCGCAAAAACATTCAGTACTTC | CASSSRDRKNIQYF | TRBV6-5 | NA | NA | TRBJ2-4
TGTGCCAGTAGTACCCGATCGGGACAGGGAGTAGACATTCAGTACTTC | CASSTRSGQGVDIQYF | TRBV19 | TRBD1 | NA | TRBJ2-4
TGTGCCAGTAGTATAGGAGGTCGGTTCACTGAAGCTTTCTTT | CASSIGGRFTEAFF | TRBV19 | NA | NA | TRBJ1-1
TGTGCCAGCAGCTTAGGGGGCTATAATTCACCCCTCCACTTT | CASSLGGYNSPLHF | TRBV7-2 | NA | NA | TRBJ1-6
TGCAGCGCTAGCGGGGGGGCCGGCACAGATACGCAGTATTTT | CSASGGAGTDTQYF | TRBV29-1 | TRBD2 | NA | TRBJ2-3
TGTGCCAGCAGCTTGAGAAAGGACGGTAGCTCCTACAATGAGCAGTTCTTC | CASSLRKDGSSYNEQFF | TRBV13 | NA | NA | TRBJ2-1
TGCGCCAGCAGCCAATACGGGCCGGGACTAGCGGGGATGAATGAGCAGTTCTTC | CASSQYGPGLAGMNEQFF | TRBV4-3 | TRBD2 | NA | TRBJ2-1
TGCAGTGCTAGTGCGGGGCCCAAAGATACGCAGTATTTT | CSASAGPKDTQYF | TRBV20-1 | NA | NA | TRBJ2-3
TGTGCCACAACCCCAGGACAACCAAATTCACCCCTCCACTTT | CATTPGQPNSPLHF | TRBV19 | NA | NA | TRBJ1-6
TGTGCCAGCAGCTTGTGGGGTGGGGGACGCGGCTACACCTTC | CASSLWGGGRGYTF | TRBV5-4 | NA | NA | TRBJ1-2
TGTGCCAGCAGCCAACAGGGGGGCCAGCCCCAGCATTTT | CASSQQGGQPQHF | TRBV12-3/TRBV12-4 | TRBD1 | once | TRBJ1-5